The present T cell receptor beta chain was sequenced within a study of control samples from healthy donors and cancer patients. Assay: immunoSEQ multiplex PCR; the TCRdb copy retains only in-frame clones and omits some. The sample yields some 120,000 clones, 85% to 90% seen once. Specimen: PBMCs. The receptor comes from a woman aged 50 to 60 with colorectal cancer.

The DNA for the CDR3 is TGTGCCAGCAGCTTATGGCTGTCTAATGAAAAACTGTTTTTT. It is translated as CASSLWLSNEKLFF. The V gene is TRBV13, the J gene TRBJ1-4; D is uncertain. Germline V gene data show CDR1 as PRHDT and CDR2 as FYEKMQ (reference sequence). The V end was cut by 2 bases, the J end by 3 bases, with 7 bases between. This CDR3 comprises 14 residues.